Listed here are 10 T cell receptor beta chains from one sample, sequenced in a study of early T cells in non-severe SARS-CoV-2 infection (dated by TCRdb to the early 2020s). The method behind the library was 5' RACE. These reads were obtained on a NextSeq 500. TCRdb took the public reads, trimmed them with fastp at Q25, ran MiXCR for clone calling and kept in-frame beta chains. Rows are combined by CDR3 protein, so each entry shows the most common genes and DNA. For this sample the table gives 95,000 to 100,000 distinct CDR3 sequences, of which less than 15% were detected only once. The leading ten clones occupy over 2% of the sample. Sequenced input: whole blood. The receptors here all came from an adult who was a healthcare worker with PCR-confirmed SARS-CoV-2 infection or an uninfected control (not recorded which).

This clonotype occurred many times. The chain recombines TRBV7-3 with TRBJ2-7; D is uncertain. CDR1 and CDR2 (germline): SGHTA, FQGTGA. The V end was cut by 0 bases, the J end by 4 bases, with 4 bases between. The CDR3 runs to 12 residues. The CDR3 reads CASSLTGYEQYF. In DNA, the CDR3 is TGTGCCAGCAGCTTAACGGGATACGAGCAGTACTTC.

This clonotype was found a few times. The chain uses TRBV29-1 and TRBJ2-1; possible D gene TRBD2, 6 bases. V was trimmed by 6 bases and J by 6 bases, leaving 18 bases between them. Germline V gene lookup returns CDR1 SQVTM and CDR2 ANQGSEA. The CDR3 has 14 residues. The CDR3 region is CSVLGGKSTNEQFF. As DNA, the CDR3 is TGCAGCGTCCTCGGGGGAAAATCCACCAATGAGCAGTTCTTC.

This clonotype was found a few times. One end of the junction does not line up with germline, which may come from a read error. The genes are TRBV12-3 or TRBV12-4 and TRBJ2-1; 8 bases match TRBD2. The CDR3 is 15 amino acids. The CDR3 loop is CASNLPGLGYNEQFF. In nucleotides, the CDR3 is TGTGCCAGCAATTTACCGGGACTAGGTTACAATGAGCAGTTCTTC.

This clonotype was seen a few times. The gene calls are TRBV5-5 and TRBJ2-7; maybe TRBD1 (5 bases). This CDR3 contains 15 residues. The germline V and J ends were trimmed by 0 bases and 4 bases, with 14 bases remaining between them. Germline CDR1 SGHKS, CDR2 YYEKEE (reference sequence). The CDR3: CASSLGLGLRYEQYF. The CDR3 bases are TGTGCCAGCAGCTTGGGGCTGGGGCTACGGTACGAGCAGTACTTC.

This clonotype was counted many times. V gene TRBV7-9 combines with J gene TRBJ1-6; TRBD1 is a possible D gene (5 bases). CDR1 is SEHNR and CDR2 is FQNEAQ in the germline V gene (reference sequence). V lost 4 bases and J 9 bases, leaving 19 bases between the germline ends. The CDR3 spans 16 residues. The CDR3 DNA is TGTGCCAGCAGCTCCCGCCCGGACACGAGGGGTTCACCCCTCCACTTT. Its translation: CASSSRPDTRGSPLHF.

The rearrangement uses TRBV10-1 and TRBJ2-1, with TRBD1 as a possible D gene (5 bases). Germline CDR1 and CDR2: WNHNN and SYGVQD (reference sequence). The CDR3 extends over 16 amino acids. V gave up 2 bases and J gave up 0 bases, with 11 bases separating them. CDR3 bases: TGCGCCAGCAGTGAGAGGACACCCAGCTCCTACAATGAGCAGTTCTTC. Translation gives CASSERTPSSYNEQFF.

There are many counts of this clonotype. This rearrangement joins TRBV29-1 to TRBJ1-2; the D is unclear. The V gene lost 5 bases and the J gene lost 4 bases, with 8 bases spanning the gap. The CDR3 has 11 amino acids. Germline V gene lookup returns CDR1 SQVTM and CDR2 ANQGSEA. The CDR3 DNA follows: TGCAGCGTTAGCTCAGGCTATGGCTACACCTTC. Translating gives CSVSSGYGYTF.

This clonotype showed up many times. This CDR3 is CASSPSFRRDSRKANYGYTF. The CDR3 bases are TGTGCCAGCAGCCCGTCGTTCCGGCGGGACAGTCGAAAGGCTAACTATGGCTACACCTTC. V gene TRBV7-6 combines with J gene TRBJ1-2, with 7 bases matching TRBD1. The CDR3 consists of 20 residues. Germline V gives CDR1 SGHVS, CDR2 FNYEAQ. J was trimmed by 0 bases and V by 5 bases; bases with no gene match: 21.

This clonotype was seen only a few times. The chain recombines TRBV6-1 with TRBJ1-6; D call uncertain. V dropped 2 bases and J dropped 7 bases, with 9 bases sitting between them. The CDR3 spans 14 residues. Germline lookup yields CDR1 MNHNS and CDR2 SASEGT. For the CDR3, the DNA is TGTGCCAGCAGTGAAACGGGCCCCAATTCACCCCTCCACTTT. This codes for CASSETGPNSPLHF.

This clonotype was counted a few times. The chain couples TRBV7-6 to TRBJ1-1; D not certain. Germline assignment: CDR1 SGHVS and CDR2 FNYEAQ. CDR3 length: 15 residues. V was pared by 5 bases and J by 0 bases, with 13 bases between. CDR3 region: CASSLGGQLNTEAFF. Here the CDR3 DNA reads TGTGCCAGCAGCCTGGGAGGGCAGCTGAACACTGAAGCTTTCTTT.